This T cell receptor (beta chain) was sequenced during a study of CD8 T cells in ankylosing spondylitis. The CDR3 sequence is 14 residues long. Germline-derived CDR1 and CDR2 are LGHNA and YSLEER. V was trimmed by 3 bases and J by 0 bases, leaving 7 bases between them. TCRdb reprocessed the 5' RACE reads via MiXCR and lists one record per CDR3 protein. The sample lists some 200,000 distinct CDR3 sequences, 6% to 8% occurring once. The study's findings and limits: There was a TCR beta motif, made of fewer than 10 highly homologous variants, that appeared characteristic of ankylosing spondylitis blood.

To note about this clonotype: Its antigen is still unknown.

This TCR was sampled from a male donor with ankylosing spondylitis. The chain is built from TRBV4-3 and TRBJ2-3; D remains unclear. The sample taken for sequencing was blood, either unsorted or a sorted T cell fraction (not recorded which). CDR3 DNA: TGCGCCAGCAGCCAGCTAGGGAGCACAGATACGCAGTATTTT. The encoded protein is CASSQLGSTDTQYF.